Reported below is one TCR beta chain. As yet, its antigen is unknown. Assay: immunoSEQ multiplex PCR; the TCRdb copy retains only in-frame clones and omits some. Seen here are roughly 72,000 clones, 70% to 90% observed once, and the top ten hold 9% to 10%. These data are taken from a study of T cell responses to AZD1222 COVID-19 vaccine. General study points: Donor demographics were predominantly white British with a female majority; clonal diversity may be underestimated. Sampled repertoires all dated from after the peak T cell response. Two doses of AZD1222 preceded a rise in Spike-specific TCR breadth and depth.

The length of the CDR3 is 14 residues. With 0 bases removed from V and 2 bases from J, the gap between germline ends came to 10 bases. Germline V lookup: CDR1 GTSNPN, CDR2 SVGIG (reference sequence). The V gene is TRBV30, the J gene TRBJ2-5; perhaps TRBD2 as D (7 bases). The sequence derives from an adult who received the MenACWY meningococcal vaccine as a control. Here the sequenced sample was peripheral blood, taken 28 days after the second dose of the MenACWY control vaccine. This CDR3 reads CAWSVRGAQETQYF. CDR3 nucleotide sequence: TGTGCCTGGAGTGTACGGGGGGCTCAAGAGACCCAGTACTTC.